The entry below describes one TCR beta chain. The antigen this receptor binds is unknown. There are no base qualities to consult, and no much larger clone falls within one base. In the same sample, other DNA sequences code for this CDR3. This specimen comes from a study of shared clonotypes between healthy human individuals (dated by TCRdb to the early 2020s). Concerning the study at large: The cohort included three men and a couple of women between 18 and 49 years of age. For each donor, CD4 naive and CD4 memory were each run on three plates, CD8 naive on two plates, and CD8 memory on one plate. The study deeply sequenced blood TCR repertoires of several healthy adults to estimate repertoire size and the extent of clonotype sharing between individuals. Different laboratories and diverse techniques were used to prepare libraries and sequence TCR repertoires, to increase sequencing depth and limit assay-specific biases. Between about 0.94 and 8.9 billion PBMCs per donor were obtained by leukapheresis. Points the paper makes about the study in general: Compared with non-shared clonotypes, the clonotypes found in all four sorted-subset donors had higher generation probabilities. Sampling was restricted to blood, and TCR repertoires in tissues likely differ from the TCR repertoires found in blood. Rarefaction of sorted-subset datasets indicated incomplete sequencing despite the large sequencing depth. About 5% of naive CD4, around 3.5% of naive CD8, around 2.3% of memory CD4, and 0.4% of memory CD8 clonotypes were shared across four donors. Naive subsets generally had larger estimated clonotype richness than memory subsets did. Pairwise subsampling indicated that sequencing depth was expected to affect the degree of clonotype sharing among donors. Because the study included a small number of donors, the genetic and exposure-history diversity represented was limited.

Using the deep immunoSEQ assay, TCR CDR3 regions were amplified from genomic DNA by multiplex PCR. Extracted genomic DNA from each cell subset was distributed evenly across all wells of several immunoSEQ 96-well plates, and each plate was treated as a replicate. For sorted subsets, approximately 210 ng genomic DNA, equal to 30,000 to 35,000 T cell genomes, was loaded into each replicate PCR. The purified libraries were quantified using a Qubit 3.0 fluorometer, sized with a Bioanalyzer 2100, and then quantified again using the KAPA Library Quantification kit. Every immunoSEQ 96-well plate was sequenced on a dedicated single-read 150-cycle Illumina NextSeq 550 flow cell. Per the original workflow: Because the immunoSEQ output held only junctional sequences and lacked quality scores, the filtering could not match the filtering applied to full-length reads. Sequences were annotated with PyIR, a Python wrapper for IgBLAST v1.9, using IMGT germline references to assign V/J genes and CDR3. Reads were removed for weak V/J assignments (E-value above 1e-6), missing CDR3, stop codons, out-of-frame junctions, or ambiguous translated residues. V3J clonotypes were defined as sequences sharing the same inferred V gene, J gene, and CDR3 amino acid sequence. The percentage overlap between two repertoires was calculated by dividing the number of shared unique clonotypes by the size of the smaller repertoire. Three approaches were used to assess repertoire richness: RTK rarefaction, the Chao1 estimator, and Recon v2.1 estimates of unobserved clonotypes. For all TCRbeta clonotypes obtained by the gDNA method from several donors, generation probabilities were computed with OLGA. TCRdb carries this immuneACCESS record with in-frame sequences only. Its versions omit some clonotypes, under half of them owing to an unresolved V gene in the studies checked, with the rest unexplained. The V and J calls and clone size come from that table; D and trimming were worked out from the DNA. This sample holds approximately 840,000 clones; 96% were observed only once. The ten largest make up less than 0.25% of the sample.

CD8 naive samples consisted of CD45RO-negative cells that were positively selected for CCR7, yielding a CD45RA+CCR7+ population without TemRA cells. The donors were healthy, HIV-negative adults with no recently reported acute infections or vaccinations. Every donor was a Caucasian adult residing in Nashville, Tennessee, USA. After blood collection by leukapheresis, PBMCs were isolated using Ficoll-Histopaque density gradient centrifugation and then cryopreserved in the vapor phase of liquid nitrogen. Purity and quantity of every magnetically sorted T cell population were checked by analytical flow cytometry. From each sorted fraction, genomic DNA was isolated and quantified by UV absorbance on a Nanodrop 2000c. Here V drops 5 bases and J drops 2 bases, and the junction holds 4 bases not matched to any gene. CDR1 and CDR2 are drawn from the germline V gene (reference sequence): MNHEY, SMNVEV. From cysteine to phenylalanine, the CDR3 is 15 amino acids long. Just the 45-base CDR3 DNA is kept, in frame starting at base 1.

The sequence derives from a man aged 25 to 45 in good health. Sequencing was performed on naive CD8+ T cells sorted from blood. In the paper's terms, the cell subset or site label means: CD45RA+CCR7+. In this chain, TRBV27 is recombined with TRBJ2-3; 10 central nucleotides agree with TRBD2. The CDR3 protein sequence reads: CASSPLAGNTDTQYF. The base sequence is TGTGCCAGCAGTCCACTAGCGGGAAACACAGATACGCAGTATTTT.